This T cell receptor (beta chain) appears in the sequencing data of a study of response to subunit inactivated influenza vaccine. Whole-study results and caveats: Each seasonal flu vaccination may recruit only limited new T cells, authors suggested.

Only a few counts were recorded for this clonotype. Its antigen is unidentified. V lost 2 bases, J lost 8 bases, and 3 bases stayed unmatched. Germline values: CDR1 KGHSH, CDR2 LQKENI. The CDR3 loop spans 15 amino acids. TCRdb re-called the RT-PCR reads with MiXCR, one entry per CDR3 protein. The sample includes about 830,000 distinct CDR3 sequences, around 18% of them seen just once. This clonotype was sampled from a man aged 45 to 65 who received an inactivated influenza vaccine. The chain combines TRBV18 with TRBJ1-6; 10 bases are a match to TRBD1. This sample comprised PBMCs from blood, obtained roughly 5 days after vaccination. In DNA, the CDR3 is TGTGCCAGCTCACCAAGGGACAGGGGAGATTCACCCCTCCACTTT. This translates into CASSPRDRGDSPLHF.